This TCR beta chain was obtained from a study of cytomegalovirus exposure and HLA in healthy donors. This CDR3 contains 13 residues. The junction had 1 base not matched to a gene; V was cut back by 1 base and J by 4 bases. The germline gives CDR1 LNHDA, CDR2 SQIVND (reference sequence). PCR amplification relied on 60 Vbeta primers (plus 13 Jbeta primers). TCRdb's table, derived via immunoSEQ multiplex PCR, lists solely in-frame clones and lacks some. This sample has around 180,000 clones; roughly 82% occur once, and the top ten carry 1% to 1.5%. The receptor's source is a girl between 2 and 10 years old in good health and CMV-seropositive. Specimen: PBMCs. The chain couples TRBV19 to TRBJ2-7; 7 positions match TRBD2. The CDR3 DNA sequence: TGTGCCAGTAGTATAGCGGGGGGATACGAGCAGTACTTC. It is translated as CASSIAGGYEQYF.